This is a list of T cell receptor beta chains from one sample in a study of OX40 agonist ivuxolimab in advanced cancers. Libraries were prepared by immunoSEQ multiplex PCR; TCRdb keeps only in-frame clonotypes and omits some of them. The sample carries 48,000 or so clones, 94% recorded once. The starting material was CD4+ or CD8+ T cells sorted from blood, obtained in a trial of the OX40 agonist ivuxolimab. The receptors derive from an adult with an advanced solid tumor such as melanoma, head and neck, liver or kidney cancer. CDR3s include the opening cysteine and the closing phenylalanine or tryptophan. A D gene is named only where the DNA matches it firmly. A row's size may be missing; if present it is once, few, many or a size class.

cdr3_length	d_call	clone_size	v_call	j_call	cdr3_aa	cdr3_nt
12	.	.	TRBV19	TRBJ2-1	CASSPGTYEQFF	TGTGCCAGTAGTCCCGGGACATACGAGCAGTTCTTC
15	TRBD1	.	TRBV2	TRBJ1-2	CASSDPGTGDHGYTF	TGTGCCAGCAGTGACCCCGGGACAGGAGATCACGGCTACACCTTC
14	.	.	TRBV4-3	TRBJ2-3	CASSQDVSTDTQYF	TGCGCCAGCAGCCAAGATGTGTCAACAGATACGCAGTATTTT
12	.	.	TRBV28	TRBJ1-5	CASKSGTQPQHF	TGTGCCAGCAAGTCGGGGACTCAGCCCCAGCATTTT
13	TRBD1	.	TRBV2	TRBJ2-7	CASRGTGKYEQYF	TGTGCCAGCAGAGGGACAGGGAAGTACGAGCAGTACTTC
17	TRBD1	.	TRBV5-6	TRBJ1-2	CASSPVTGGLGMGGYTF	TGTGCCAGCAGCCCCGTAACAGGGGGCTTAGGGATGGGTGGCTACACCTTC
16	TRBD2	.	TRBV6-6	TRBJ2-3	CASSFVLAMSTDTQYF	TGTGCCAGCAGTTTCGTACTAGCGATGAGCACAGATACGCAGTATTTT
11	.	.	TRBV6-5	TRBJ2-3	CASSYPDTQYF	TGTGCCAGCAGTTACCCAGACACGCAGTATTTT
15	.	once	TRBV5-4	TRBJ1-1	CASSLEGRENTEAFF	TGTGCCAGCAGCTTGGAGGGACGGGAGAACACTGAAGCTTTCTTT
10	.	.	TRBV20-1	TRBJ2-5	CSVGEETQYF	TGCAGTGTCGGCGAGGAGACCCAGTACTTC
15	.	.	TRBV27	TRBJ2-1	CASSPTPLANDEQFF	TGTGCCAGCAGTCCGACGCCTCTAGCGAACGATGAGCAGTTCTTC
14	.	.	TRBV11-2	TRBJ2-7	CASSSSDRPYEQYF	TGTGCCAGCAGCTCCAGCGACAGACCCTACGAGCAGTACTTC
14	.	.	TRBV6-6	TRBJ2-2	CASNWQGNTGELFF	TGTGCCAGCAATTGGCAGGGGAACACCGGGGAGCTGTTTTTT
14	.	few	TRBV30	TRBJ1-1	CAWSVLGGGTEAFF	TGTGCCTGGAGTGTATTGGGGGGCGGAACTGAAGCTTTCTTT
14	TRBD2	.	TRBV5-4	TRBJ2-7	CASSPSGSSYEQYF	TGTGCCAGCAGCCCAAGCGGGAGCTCCTACGAGCAGTACTTC
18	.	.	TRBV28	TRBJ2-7	CASKSARDTTLRSYEQYF	TGTGCCAGCAAATCGGCCAGGGACACGACCTTAAGGTCCTACGAGCAGTACTTC
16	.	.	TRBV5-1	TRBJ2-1	CASSRYPGTFYNEQFF	TGCGCCAGCAGCAGATACCCCGGGACATTCTACAATGAGCAGTTCTTC
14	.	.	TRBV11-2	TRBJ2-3	CASRIQIGTDTQYF	TGTGCCAGCAGAATACAAATCGGGACAGATACGCAGTATTTT
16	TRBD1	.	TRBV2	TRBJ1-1	CASSVRQGVMNTEAFF	TGTGCCAGCAGTGTAAGACAGGGCGTCATGAACACTGAAGCTTTCTTT
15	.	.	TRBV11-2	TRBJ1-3	CASSLEGGLGNTIYF	TGTGCCAGCAGCTTAGAAGGTGGACTTGGAAACACCATATATTTT
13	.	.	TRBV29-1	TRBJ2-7	CSVQTQTGYEQYF	TGCAGCGTTCAAACACAGACAGGCTACGAGCAGTACTTC
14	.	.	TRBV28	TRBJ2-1	CASSHDREGRGQFF	TGTGCCAGCAGTCATGACAGGGAGGGCCGCGGGCAGTTCTTC
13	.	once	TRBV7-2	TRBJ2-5	CASSPREQETQYF	TGTGCCAGCAGCCCCCGGGAGCAAGAGACCCAGTACTTC
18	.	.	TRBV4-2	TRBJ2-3	CASSLTADAPPSTDTQYF	TGTGCCAGCAGTCTCACAGCAGACGCCCCTCCTAGCACAGATACGCAGTATTTT
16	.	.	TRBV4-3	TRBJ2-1	CASSLRVAGSYNEQFF	TGCGCCAGCAGCCTCCGCGTGGCAGGCTCCTACAATGAGCAGTTCTTC
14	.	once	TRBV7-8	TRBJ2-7	CASSLAGTDYEQYF	TGTGCCAGCAGCTTAGCCGGGACGGACTACGAGCAGTACTTC
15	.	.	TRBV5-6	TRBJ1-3	CASSRYRNSGNTIYF	TGTGCCAGCAGCAGATACAGAAATTCCGGAAACACCATATATTTT
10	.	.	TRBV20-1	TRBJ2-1	CSASVREQFF	TGCAGTGCTAGCGTTCGTGAGCAGTTCTTC
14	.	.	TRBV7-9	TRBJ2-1	CASSPAPLYNEQFF	TGTGCCAGCAGCCCGGCTCCCCTCTACAATGAGCAGTTCTTC
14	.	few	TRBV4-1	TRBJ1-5	CASSQGQGNQPQHF	TGCGCCAGCAGCCAAGGGCAGGGGAATCAGCCCCAGCATTTT
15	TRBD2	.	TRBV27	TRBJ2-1	CASSFLGLAGSEQFF	TGTGCCAGCAGTTTCCTGGGACTAGCGGGGTCCGAGCAGTTCTTC
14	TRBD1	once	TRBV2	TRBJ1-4	CASSGTGLGEKLFF	TGTGCCAGCAGTGGGACAGGGCTAGGGGAAAAACTGTTTTTT
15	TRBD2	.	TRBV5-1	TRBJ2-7	CASSLGGGGSYEQYF	TGCGCCAGCAGCTTGGGCGGCGGGGGATCCTACGAGCAGTACTTC
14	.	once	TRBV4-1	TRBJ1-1	CASSQEGLGTEAFF	TGCGCCAGCAGCCAAGAGGGCCTGGGCACTGAAGCTTTCTTT
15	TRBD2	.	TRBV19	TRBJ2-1	CASTGTSGVYDEQFF	TGTGCCAGTACCGGGACTAGCGGGGTGTATGATGAGCAGTTCTTC
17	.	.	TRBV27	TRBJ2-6	CASSLLGGYSGANVLTF	TGTGCCAGCAGTTTGTTGGGCGGCTACTCTGGGGCCAACGTCCTGACTTTC
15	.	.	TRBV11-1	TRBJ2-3	CASSSDTTSTDTQYF	TGTGCCAGCAGCTCGGACACCACTAGCACAGATACGCAGTATTTT
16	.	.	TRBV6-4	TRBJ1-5	CASRPLKGESNQPQHF	TGTGCCAGCAGACCCCTGAAGGGGGAGAGCAATCAGCCCCAGCATTTT
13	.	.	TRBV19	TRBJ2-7	CASREAVSYEQYF	TGTGCCAGTAGAGAAGCTGTCTCCTACGAGCAGTACTTC
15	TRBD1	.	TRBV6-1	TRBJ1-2	CASRGDRDANYGYTF	TGTGCCAGCAGGGGGGACAGGGACGCTAACTATGGCTACACCTTC
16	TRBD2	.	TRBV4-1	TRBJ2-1	CASSQDLAGLYNEQFF	TGCGCCAGCAGCCAAGATCTAGCGGGGCTCTACAATGAGCAGTTCTTC
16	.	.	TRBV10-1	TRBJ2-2	CASSDRLNANTGELFF	TGCGCCAGCAGTGATAGGCTAAACGCGAACACCGGGGAGCTGTTTTTT
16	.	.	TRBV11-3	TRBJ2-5	CASSLGGAGNQETQYF	TGTGCCAGCAGCTTAGGTGGGGCAGGGAACCAAGAGACCCAGTACTTC
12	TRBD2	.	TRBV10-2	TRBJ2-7	CASWGGDYEQYF	TGCGCCAGCTGGGGGGGGGACTACGAGCAGTACTTC
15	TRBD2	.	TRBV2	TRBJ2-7	CASSEELAGGYEQYF	TGTGCCAGCAGTGAAGAATTAGCGGGTGGTTACGAGCAGTACTTC
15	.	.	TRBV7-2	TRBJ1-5	CASSFWGYSNQPQHF	TGTGCCAGCAGCTTTTGGGGGTATAGCAATCAGCCCCAGCATTTT
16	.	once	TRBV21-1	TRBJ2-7	CASSTPGVGPTYEQYF	TGTGCCAGCAGCACCCCCGGGGTGGGCCCTACCTACGAGCAGTACTTC
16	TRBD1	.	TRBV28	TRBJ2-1	CASSPPRRQGVHEQFF	TGTGCCAGCAGTCCCCCCCGGAGACAGGGGGTCCATGAGCAGTTCTTC
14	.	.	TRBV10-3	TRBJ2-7	CAISEDRNSYEQYF	TGTGCCATCAGTGAGGACAGGAACTCCTACGAGCAGTACTTC
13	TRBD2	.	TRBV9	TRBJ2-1	CASSVGTNNEQFF	TGTGCCAGCAGCGTGGGGACTAACAATGAGCAGTTCTTC
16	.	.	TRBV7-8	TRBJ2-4	CASSQNPSGGENIQYF	TGTGCCAGCAGTCAAAATCCTAGTGGCGGAGAAAACATTCAGTACTTC
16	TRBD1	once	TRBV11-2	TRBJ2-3	CASSLMAGQAVDTQYF	TGTGCCAGCAGCTTAATGGCGGGACAGGCAGTAGATACGCAGTATTTT
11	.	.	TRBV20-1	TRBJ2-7	CSARKGYEQYF	TGCAGTGCTAGAAAGGGGTACGAGCAGTACTTC
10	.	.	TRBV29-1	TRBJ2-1	CSVDFRPAFF	TGCAGCGTTGATTTTCGCCCAGCGTTCTTC
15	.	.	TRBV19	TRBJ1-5	CASSISQLSNQPQHF	TGTGCCAGTAGTATAAGTCAACTTAGCAATCAGCCCCAGCATTTT
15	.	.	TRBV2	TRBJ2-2	CASRGPRGLAGELFF	TGTGCCAGCAGGGGACCCAGGGGCTTGGCCGGGGAGCTGTTTTTT